The 22 T cell receptor beta chains listed next were all sequenced from one sample in a study of Graves' ophthalmopathy and Graves' hyperthyroidism. Amplified TCR beta CDR3 regions were obtained using RNA transcripts as template. HTBI primers served in a first-round RT-PCR, which a second-round multiplex PCR followed. TCRdb re-called the multiplex PCR reads through MiXCR, storing one row per CDR3 protein. The sample holds about 620,000 distinct CDR3 sequences; around a fifth are singletons and the top ten take more than 5.5%. Sequencing used peripheral blood. Every receptor here comes from a woman aged 18 to 35 with stable Graves' hyperthyroidism. Some clones in this sample may be carry-over from other donors' samples.

This clonotype was counted at least ten times. The chain has TRBV10-3 and TRBJ1-5, with D maybe TRBD1 (6 bases). The CDR3 covers 13 residues. CDR1 is ENHRY, CDR2 SYGVKD, per germline. Between the trimmed V and J ends, which lost 4 bases and 2 bases, there was a span of 6 bases. CDR3 DNA sequence: TGTGCCATCAGTGCAGGGGGCAATCAGCCCCAGCATTTT. Protein sequence: CAISAGGNQPQHF.

V usage is TRBV7-8 and J usage is TRBJ2-7; no firm D call. V lost 5 bases and J lost 2, with 10 bases in between. Germline V lookup: CDR1 SGHVS, CDR2 FQNEAQ. The CDR3 is 13 amino acids. CDR3 in amino acids: CASSPRSAYEQYF. The CDR3 DNA sequence: TGTGCCAGCAGCCCGCGGTCCGCCTACGAGCAGTACTTC.

This clonotype appeared many times. The chain employs TRBV6-5 and TRBJ2-7; D possibly matches TRBD1 or TRBD2 (5 bases each). The V gene's germline CDR1 is MNHEY and CDR2 SVGAGI. With 8 bases removed from V and 4 bases from J, the gap between germline ends came to 12 bases. CDR3 length: 12 residues. CDR3 in DNA: TGTGCCAGCGGGGGTGGACTTTACGAGCAGTACTTC. It translates to CASGGGLYEQYF.

This clonotype was recorded at least ten times. The gene calls are TRBV7-3 and TRBJ1-1; D might be TRBD1 (5 bases). The CDR3 length is 18 residues. CDR1 and CDR2 (germline): SGHTA, FQGTGA. The ends were cut back, 0 bases at V and 1 base at J, with 18 bases in the middle. This CDR3 is CASSLTGVRDSGNTEAFF. In nucleotides, the CDR3 is TGTGCCAGCAGCTTAACGGGAGTCCGGGACTCCGGGAACACTGAAGCTTTCTTT.

This clonotype was seen more than once but under ten times. The chain carries TRBV30 and TRBJ1-6; 7 nucleotides line up with TRBD1. Trimming cost V 7 bases and J 3 bases; bases outside gene matches: 12. CDR3 length: 16 amino acids. The germline gives CDR1 GTSNPN, CDR2 SVGIG (reference sequence). The CDR3 region is CASTGQSYHYNSPLHF. The CDR3 DNA sequence: TGTGCCTCAACGGGACAGTCGTACCACTATAATTCACCCCTCCACTTT.

This clonotype has a count of ten or more. This chain links TRBV27 with TRBJ2-7, with TRBD2 as a possible D gene (5 bases). V was clipped by 3 bases and J by 2 bases, with 11 bases between them. This CDR3 is built from 14 residues. The germline V gene has CDR1 MNHEY and CDR2 SMNVEV (reference sequence). The CDR3 sequence: CASSFRREAYEQYF. The CDR3 DNA reads as TGTGCCAGCAGTTTTCGACGGGAAGCCTACGAGCAGTACTTC.

For this clonotype: Possible read error: a much larger clone is one base away. This chain joins TRBV6-1 and TRBJ2-5; TRBD1 is a possible D gene (5 bases). CDR1 is MNHNS, CDR2 SASEGT, per germline. The CDR3 is made up of 12 amino acids. The germline V and J ends were trimmed by 6 bases and 2 bases, with 7 bases remaining between them. For the CDR3, the DNA is TGTGCCAGCAGGCGGACACAAGAGACCCAGTACTTC. Translated: CASRRTQETQYF.

The gene calls are TRBV13 and TRBJ1-1, with 7 bases matching TRBD1. The CDR3 has 16 residues. V dropped 5 bases and J dropped 4; count of bases not matched to a gene: 13. Germline loops: CDR1 PRHDT, CDR2 FYEKMQ (reference sequence). CDR3 amino acids: CASSPLGPNRGTEAFF. The CDR3 bases are TGTGCCAGCAGCCCCCTAGGCCCCAACAGGGGCACTGAAGCTTTCTTT.

This clonotype was observed at least ten times. The V gene is TRBV12-3 or TRBV12-4, the J gene TRBJ2-7, with 8 bases identical to TRBD1. This CDR3 is 14 amino acids long. Trimming took 6 bases from V and 3 from J; bases not matched to a gene: 7. CDR3 bases: TGTGCCAGCAGACGCAGGACAGGGAACTACGAGCAGTACTTC. Protein product: CASRRRTGNYEQYF.

V and J are TRBV11-2 and TRBJ2-7, with D perhaps matching TRBD2 (5 bases). CDR1 and CDR2 from the germline V gene are SGHAT and FQNNGV. The CDR3 totals 15 residues. V was shortened by 2 bases and J by 3 bases, with 14 bases between the two germline ends. CDR3 nucleotides: TGTGCCAGCAGCTTAACACCGGGCCGGGGCTACGAGCAGTACTTC. It codes for CASSLTPGRGYEQYF. Complete variable domain (other parts from reference TRBV11-2 and TRBJ2-7): EAGVAQSPRYKIIEKRQSVAFWCNPISGHATLYWYQQILGQGPKLLIQFQNNGVVDDSQLPKDRFSAERLKGVDSTLKIQPAKLEDSAVYLCASSLTPGRGYEQYFGPGTRLTVT.

This clonotype occurred a few times. The DNA is omitted, as the CDR3 cannot be located on it reliably, and the CDR3 follows TCRdb's listing. This chain links TRBV25-1 with TRBJ2-2; TRBD1 is taken as the D call from the table, unchecked against the DNA. The V gene's germline CDR1 is MGHDK and CDR2 SYGVNS. The CDR3 is made up of 15 amino acids, end residues included. Here the CDR3 reads CASSTSTERTGELFF.

This clonotype was found many times. Written as DNA, the CDR3 is TGTGCCATCAGCCCCGGAGTAGGTCCAACCTACGAGCAGTACTTC. This translates into CAISPGVGPTYEQYF. The J gene is TRBJ2-7, the V gene TRBV10-3, with unresolved D. Germline V gives CDR1 ENHRY, CDR2 SYGVKD. Trimming took 6 bases from V and 2 from J, leaving 17 bases between them. CDR3 length: 15 residues.

This clonotype has only one observation. This chain connects TRBV11-2 to TRBJ1-1; no clear D gene. There are 13 residues in the CDR3. Germline CDR1 and CDR2: SGHAT and FQNNGV. Trimming pared 5 bases from V and 8 bases from J, leaving 15 bases between. The CDR3 sequence: CASSPVGLSEAFF. CDR3 bases: TGTGCCAGCAGCCCCGTTGGGCTCTCCGAAGCTTTCTTT.

With respect to this clonotype: An end of the junction does not agree with germline; a read error may underlie this. V and J are TRBV7-7 and TRBJ2-7, with D possibly TRBD2 on 7 matching bases. Germline V gives CDR1 SSHAT, CDR2 FNYEAQ (reference sequence). This CDR3 region has 16 residues. CDR3 amino acids: CASSESAGDYFYEQYF. In DNA, the CDR3 is TGTGCTAGCAGCGAATCAGCAGGGGACTATTTCTACGAGCAGTACTTC.

The chain carries TRBV10-2 and TRBJ2-5; 8 bases match TRBD1. Trimming cost V 6 bases and J 4 bases; bases outside gene matches: 10. The CDR3 loop spans 15 amino acids. The germline V gene encodes CDR1 WSHSY and CDR2 SAAADI. CDR3 loop: CASRPGQGRGETQYF. Here the CDR3 DNA reads TGCGCCAGCAGGCCTGGACAGGGAAGGGGAGAGACCCAGTACTTC.

There are many counts of this clonotype. The V and J genes are TRBV7-3 and TRBJ2-1; TRBD2 matches at 11 bases. CDR1 and CDR2 from the germline V gene are SGHTA and FQGTGA. With 1 base clipped from V and 0 bases from J, the junction kept 5 bases outside the gene matches. The CDR3 sequence is 18 residues long. The CDR3: CASSLRRLAGSSYNEQFF. CDR3 coding DNA: TGTGCCAGCAGCTTAAGGCGACTAGCGGGAAGCTCCTACAATGAGCAGTTCTTC. The full variable domain, its missing parts supplied by reference TRBV7-3 and TRBJ2-1, is GAGVSQTPSNKVTEKGKYVELRCDPISGHTALYWYRQSLGQGPEFLIYFQGTGAADDSGLPNDRFFAVRPEGSVSTLKIQRTERGDSAVYLCASSLRRLAGSSYNEQFFGPGTRLTVL.

The chain combines TRBV28 with TRBJ1-1; D is unresolved. The CDR3 contains 13 residues. CDR1 and CDR2 from the germline V gene are MDHEN and SYDVKM. The ends were cut back, 9 bases at V and 1 base at J, with 12 bases in the middle. Written as DNA, the CDR3 is TGTGCCAGTACGATACAGCCGAACACTGAAGCTTTCTTT. Translating it yields CASTIQPNTEAFF.

This CDR3 reads CSASLRDRGNGYTF. The DNA for the CDR3 is TGCAGTGCTAGCCTCCGGGACAGGGGGAATGGCTACACCTTC. The chain combines TRBV20-1 with TRBJ1-2; 11 nucleotides line up with TRBD1. CDR1 DFQATT and CDR2 SNEGSKA come from the germline V gene (reference sequence). The CDR3 is 14 amino acids. V shed 3 bases, J shed 6 bases, and the junction held 6 bases outside the gene matches.

In this sample, this clonotype turned up many times. The V and J genes are TRBV5-1 and TRBJ2-2; D is possibly TRBD2 (6 bases). The germline V gene encodes CDR1 SGHRS and CDR2 YFSETQ. This CDR3 comprises 16 residues. Trimming left V 2 bases short and J 2 bases short, with 13 bases between. The CDR3: CASSLSGGLNTGELFF. The DNA for the CDR3 is TGCGCCAGCAGCTTATCTGGAGGGTTAAACACCGGGGAGCTGTTTTTT.

Many counts were recorded for this clonotype. The chain recombines TRBV5-1 with TRBJ1-2; no reliable D call. V was pared by 5 bases and J by 0 bases, with 11 bases between. Germline assignment: CDR1 SGHRS and CDR2 YFSETQ. This CDR3 comprises 14 residues. The CDR3 reads CASRDAKANYGYTF. CDR3 nucleotide sequence: TGCGCCAGCAGAGATGCAAAAGCTAACTATGGCTACACCTTC.

This clonotype was found many times. This chain connects TRBV30 to TRBJ1-2; D remains ambiguous. Per the germline V gene, CDR1 is GTSNPN and CDR2 is SVGIG (reference sequence). V lost 0 bases to trimming and J lost 4 bases, with 9 bases between them. The CDR3 contains 13 residues. CDR3 DNA: TGTGCCTGGAGTGTATTGGGCGGCTATGGCTACACCTTC. It is translated as CAWSVLGGYGYTF.

The chain uses TRBV12-3 or TRBV12-4 and TRBJ1-2, with 7 positions matching TRBD1. CDR3 length: 15 amino acids. V trimming: 8 bases; J trimming: 5 bases; junction bases outside the gene matches: 14. The CDR3 spells CASHPMDRIDYGYTF. DNA of the CDR3: TGTGCCAGCCATCCCATGGACAGGATCGATTATGGCTACACCTTC.